This TCR beta chain was identified in a study of T-cell reconstitution after alpha-beta-depleted transplantation in children. The library targeted TCRbeta and was prepared with unique molecular identifiers. TCRdb ran MiXCR on the PCR reads and lists one entry per CDR3 protein. The sample lists about 90,000 distinct CDR3 sequences, about 16% occurring once. Germline trimming cut 7 bases from V and 7 bases from J; bases unmatched to any gene: 8. The CDR3 contains 14 residues. CDR1 and CDR2 from the germline V gene are LNHDA and SQIVND (reference sequence). This clonotype was seen more than once but under ten times. Its antigen remains unidentified. Study-wide findings and caveats: As was reported, about two months after transplant, alpha-beta T cells came from several hundred expanded graft clones. Hyperexpanded clones declined; after one year, newly produced T cells mostly supplied diversity.

The origin of this receptor is a male patient between 2 and 15 years old who had a stem cell transplant for acute lymphoblastic leukemia, so the T cells may come from the graft donor. J is TRBJ2-1 and V is TRBV19, with 9 positions matching TRBD2. Sequenced material: PBMCs, mostly from graft donor cells, taken 180 days after TCRalphabeta/CD19-depleted stem cell transplant. The chain's CDR3 is CASTRRLAENEQFF. The CDR3 DNA reads as TGTGCCAGTACTCGAAGACTAGCGGAGAATGAGCAGTTCTTC.